This T cell receptor (beta chain) was captured in a study of cytomegalovirus exposure and HLA in healthy donors. CDR3 length equals 16 residues. Trimming removed 1 base from V and 2 bases from J, with 14 bases in between. The V gene's germline CDR1 is SGHAT and CDR2 FQNNGV. Donors sampled were nominally healthy, though unrecorded immune exposures were likely. The PCR was carried out with 60 Vbeta primers and 13 Jbeta primers. Assay used: immunoSEQ multiplex PCR; TCRdb lists only in-frame clones, some missing. In the table there are some 200,000 clones, 80% of which are singletons. The sequenced sample was PBMCs. The origin of this receptor is a boy aged 5 to 17 in good health and CMV-seronegative. The chain joins TRBV11-2 to TRBJ1-2, with D tentatively TRBD1 (6 bases). The CDR3 DNA reads as TGTGCCAGCAGCTTAGGGCGGGGGCAGAGGAACTATGGCTACACCTTC. It specifies CASSLGRGQRNYGYTF.